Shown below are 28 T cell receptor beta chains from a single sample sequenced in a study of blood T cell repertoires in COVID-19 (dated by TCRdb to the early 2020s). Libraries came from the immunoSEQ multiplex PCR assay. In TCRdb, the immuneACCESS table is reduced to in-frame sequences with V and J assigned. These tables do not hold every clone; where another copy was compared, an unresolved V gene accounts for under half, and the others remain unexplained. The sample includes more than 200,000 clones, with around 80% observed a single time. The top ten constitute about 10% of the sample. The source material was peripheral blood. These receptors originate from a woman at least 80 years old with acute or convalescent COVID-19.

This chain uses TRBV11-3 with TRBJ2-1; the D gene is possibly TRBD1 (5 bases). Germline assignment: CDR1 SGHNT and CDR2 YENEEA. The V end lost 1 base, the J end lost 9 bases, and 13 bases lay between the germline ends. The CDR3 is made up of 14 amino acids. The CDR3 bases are TGTGCCAGCAGCTTAGTCCAGGGCTGGGGTGAGCAGTTCTTC. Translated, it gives CASSLVQGWGEQFF.

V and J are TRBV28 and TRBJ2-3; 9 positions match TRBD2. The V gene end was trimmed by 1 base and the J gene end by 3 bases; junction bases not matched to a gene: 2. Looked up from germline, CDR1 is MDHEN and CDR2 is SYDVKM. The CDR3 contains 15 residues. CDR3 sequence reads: CASSLSSGRTDTQYF. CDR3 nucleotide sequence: TGTGCCAGCAGTTTATCAAGCGGGAGGACAGATACGCAGTATTTT.

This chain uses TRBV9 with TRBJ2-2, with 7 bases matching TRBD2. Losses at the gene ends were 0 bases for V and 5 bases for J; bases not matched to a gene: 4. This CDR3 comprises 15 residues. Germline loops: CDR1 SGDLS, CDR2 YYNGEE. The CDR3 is CASSVVGEGTGELFF. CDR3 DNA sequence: TGTGCCAGCAGCGTAGTAGGGGAGGGTACCGGGGAGCTGTTTTTT.

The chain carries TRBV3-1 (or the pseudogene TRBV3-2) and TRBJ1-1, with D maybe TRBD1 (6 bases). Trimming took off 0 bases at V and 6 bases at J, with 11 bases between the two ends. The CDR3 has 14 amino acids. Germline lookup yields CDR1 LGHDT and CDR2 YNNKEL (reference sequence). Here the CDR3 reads CASSQEDRRSEAFF. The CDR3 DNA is TGTGCCAGCAGCCAAGAGGACAGAAGGTCTGAAGCTTTCTTT.

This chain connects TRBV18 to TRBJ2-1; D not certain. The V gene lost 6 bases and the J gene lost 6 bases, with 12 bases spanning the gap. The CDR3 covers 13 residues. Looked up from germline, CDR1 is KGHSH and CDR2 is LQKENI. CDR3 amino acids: CASSFGAANEQFF. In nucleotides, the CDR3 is TGTGCCAGCTCCTTCGGCGCGGCCAATGAGCAGTTCTTC.

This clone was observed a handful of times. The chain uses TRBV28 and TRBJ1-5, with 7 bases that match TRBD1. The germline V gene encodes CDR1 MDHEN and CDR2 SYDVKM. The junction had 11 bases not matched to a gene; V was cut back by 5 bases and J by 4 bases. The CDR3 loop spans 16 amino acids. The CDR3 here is CASSTGTAPLNQPQHF. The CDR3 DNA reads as TGTGCCAGCAGTACTGGGACAGCACCTCTTAATCAGCCCCAGCATTTT.

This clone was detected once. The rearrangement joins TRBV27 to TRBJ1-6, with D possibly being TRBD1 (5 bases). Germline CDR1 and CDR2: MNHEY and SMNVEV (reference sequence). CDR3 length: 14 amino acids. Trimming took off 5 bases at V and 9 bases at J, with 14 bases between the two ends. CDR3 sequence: CASSGFQGGSPLHF. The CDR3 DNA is TGTGCCAGCAGTGGATTTCAGGGAGGTTCACCCCTCCACTTT.

DNA for the CDR3: TGTGCCAGCAGCCGCAGGGCGGACAATCAGCCCCAGCATTTT. Protein sequence: CASSRRADNQPQHF. The chain has TRBV13 and TRBJ1-5; maybe TRBD1 (5 bases). With 5 bases removed from V and 3 bases from J, the gap between germline ends came to 11 bases. This CDR3 has 14 amino acids. CDR1 PRHDT and CDR2 FYEKMQ come from the germline V gene (reference sequence).

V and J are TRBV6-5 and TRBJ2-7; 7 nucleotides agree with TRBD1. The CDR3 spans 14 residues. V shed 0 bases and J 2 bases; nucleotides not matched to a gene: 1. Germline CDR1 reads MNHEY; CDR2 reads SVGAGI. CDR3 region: CASSYSTGPYEQYF. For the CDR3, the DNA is TGTGCCAGCAGTTACTCGACAGGGCCCTACGAGCAGTACTTC.

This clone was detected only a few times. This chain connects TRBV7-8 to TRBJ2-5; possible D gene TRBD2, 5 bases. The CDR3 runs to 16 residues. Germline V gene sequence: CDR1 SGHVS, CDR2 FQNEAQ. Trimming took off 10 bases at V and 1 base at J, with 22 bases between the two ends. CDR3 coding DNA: TGTGCCACCCGGGGAAGGGTGGGATGGGGCCAAGAGACCCAGTACTTC. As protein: CATRGRVGWGQETQYF.

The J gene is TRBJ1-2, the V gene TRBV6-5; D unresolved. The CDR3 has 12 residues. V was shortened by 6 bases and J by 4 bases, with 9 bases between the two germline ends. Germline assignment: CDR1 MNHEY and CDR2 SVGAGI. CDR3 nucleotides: TGTGCCAGCAGCACAGACACCTATGGCTACACCTTC. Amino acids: CASSTDTYGYTF.

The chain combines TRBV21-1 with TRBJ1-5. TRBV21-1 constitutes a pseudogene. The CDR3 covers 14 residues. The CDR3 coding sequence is TGTGCCAGCAGCAAACTCTCCCGCAATCAGCCCCAGCATTTT. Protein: CASSKLSRNQPQHF.

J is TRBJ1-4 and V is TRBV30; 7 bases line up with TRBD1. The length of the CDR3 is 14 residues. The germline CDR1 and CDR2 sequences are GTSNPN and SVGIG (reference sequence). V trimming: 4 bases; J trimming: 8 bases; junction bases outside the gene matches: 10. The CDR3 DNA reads TGTGCCTGGAACCGACAGGGCGAGGGGGAAAAACTGTTTTTT. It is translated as CAWNRQGEGEKLFF.

CDR3 loop: CASSLAGVGMNTEAFF. DNA for the CDR3: TGCGCCAGCAGCTTGGCAGGGGTTGGGATGAACACTGAAGCTTTCTTT. This chain uses TRBV5-1 with TRBJ1-1; D might be TRBD1 (6 bases). The CDR3 runs to 16 residues. The V and J ends lost 0 bases and 0 bases respectively, with 12 bases between them. From germline, CDR1 is SGHRS and CDR2 YFSETQ.

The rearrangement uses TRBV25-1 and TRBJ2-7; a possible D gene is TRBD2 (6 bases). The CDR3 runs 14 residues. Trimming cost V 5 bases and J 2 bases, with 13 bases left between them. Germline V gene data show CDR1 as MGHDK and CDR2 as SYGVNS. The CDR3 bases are TGTGCCAGCAGTTTACCGGGACTGACCTACGAGCAGTACTTC. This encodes CASSLPGLTYEQYF.

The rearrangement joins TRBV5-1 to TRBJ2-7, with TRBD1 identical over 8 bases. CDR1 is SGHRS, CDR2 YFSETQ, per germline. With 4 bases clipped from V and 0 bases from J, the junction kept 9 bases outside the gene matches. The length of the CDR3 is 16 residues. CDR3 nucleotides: TGCGCCAGCAGCCCACTCGGACAGGGCCTCTCCTACGAGCAGTACTTC. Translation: CASSPLGQGLSYEQYF.

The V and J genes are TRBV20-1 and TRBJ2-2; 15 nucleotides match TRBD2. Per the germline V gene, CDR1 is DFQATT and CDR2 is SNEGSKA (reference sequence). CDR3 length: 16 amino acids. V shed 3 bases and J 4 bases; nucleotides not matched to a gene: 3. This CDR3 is CSASGTSGRSTGELFF. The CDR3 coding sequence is TGCAGTGCTAGTGGGACTAGCGGGAGGAGCACCGGGGAGCTGTTTTTT.

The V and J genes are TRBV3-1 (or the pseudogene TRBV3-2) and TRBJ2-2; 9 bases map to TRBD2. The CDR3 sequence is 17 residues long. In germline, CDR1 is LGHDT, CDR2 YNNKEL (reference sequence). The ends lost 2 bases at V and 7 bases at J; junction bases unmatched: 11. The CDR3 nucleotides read TGTGCCAGCAGCCAACCTGGGGCTAGCGGGACCGGCGGGGAGCTGTTTTTT. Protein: CASSQPGASGTGGELFF.

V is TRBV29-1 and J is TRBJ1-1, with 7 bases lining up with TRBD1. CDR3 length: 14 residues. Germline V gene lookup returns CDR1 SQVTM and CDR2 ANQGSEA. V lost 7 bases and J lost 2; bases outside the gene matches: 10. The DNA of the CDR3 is TGCAGCGCTGTTACCGGGACAGCTAACACTGAAGCTTTCTTT. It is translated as CSAVTGTANTEAFF.

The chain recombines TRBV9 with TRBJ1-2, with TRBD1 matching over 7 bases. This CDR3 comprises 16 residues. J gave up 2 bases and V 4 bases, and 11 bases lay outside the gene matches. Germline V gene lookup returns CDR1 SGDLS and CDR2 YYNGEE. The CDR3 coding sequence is TGTGCCAGCAGCATGAATACTGGGACAGCAAACTATGGCTACACCTTC. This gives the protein CASSMNTGTANYGYTF.

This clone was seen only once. The chain's CDR3 is CASSLAGANSGELFF. As DNA, the CDR3 is TGTGCCAGCAGCTTAGCGGGAGCTAACTCCGGGGAGCTGTTTTTT. This chain joins TRBV7-8 and TRBJ2-2; tentative D call: TRBD2 (5 bases). V lost 0 bases and J lost 6, with 11 bases in between. Germline-derived CDR1 and CDR2 are SGHVS and FQNEAQ. The CDR3 has 15 residues. Looking up the rest from reference TRBV7-8 and TRBJ2-2 gives the full variable domain: GAGVSQSPRYKVAKRGQDVALRCDPISGHVSLFWYQQALGQGPEFLTYFQNEAQLDKSGLPSDRFFAERPEGSVSTLKIQRTQQEDSAVYLCASSLAGANSGELFFGEGSRLTVL.

The CDR3 sequence is CAISVSAEQFF. CDR3 in DNA: TGTGCCATCAGTGTTAGCGCGGAGCAGTTCTTC. The chain couples TRBV10-3 to TRBJ2-1; D might be TRBD2 (5 bases). This CDR3 has 11 residues. Germline V gene data show CDR1 as ENHRY and CDR2 as SYGVKD. V lost 4 bases to trimming and J lost 10 bases, with 8 bases between them.

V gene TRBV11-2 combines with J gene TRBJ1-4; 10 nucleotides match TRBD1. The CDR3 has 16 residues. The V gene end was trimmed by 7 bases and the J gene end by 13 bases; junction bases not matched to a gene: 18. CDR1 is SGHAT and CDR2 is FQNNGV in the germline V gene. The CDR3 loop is CASTPGPDRGSPGLFF. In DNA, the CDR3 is TGTGCCAGCACCCCGGGGCCGGACAGGGGGTCCCCAGGACTGTTTTTT.

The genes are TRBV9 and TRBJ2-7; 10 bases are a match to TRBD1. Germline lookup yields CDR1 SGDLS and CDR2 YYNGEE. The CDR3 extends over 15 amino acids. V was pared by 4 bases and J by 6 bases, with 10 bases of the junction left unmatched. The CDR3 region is CASSLGQGGQTEQYF. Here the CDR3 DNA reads TGTGCCAGCAGCTTAGGACAGGGGGGACAGACCGAGCAGTACTTC.

CDR3 region: CASSLTRLAESTDTQYF. Here the CDR3 DNA reads TGTGCCAGCAGCTTAACGCGGCTAGCGGAGAGCACAGATACGCAGTATTTT. The rearrangement uses TRBV7-3 and TRBJ2-3; 7 bases fit TRBD2. In germline, CDR1 is SGHTA, CDR2 FQGTGA. The CDR3 runs to 17 residues. V dropped 0 bases and J dropped 0; count of bases not matched to a gene: 6.

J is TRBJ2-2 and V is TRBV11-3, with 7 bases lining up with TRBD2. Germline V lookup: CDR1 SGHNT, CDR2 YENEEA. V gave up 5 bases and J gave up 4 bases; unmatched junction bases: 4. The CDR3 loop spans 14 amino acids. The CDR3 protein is CASSRTRPTGELFF. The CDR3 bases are TGTGCCAGCAGCAGGACTAGACCCACCGGGGAGCTGTTTTTT.

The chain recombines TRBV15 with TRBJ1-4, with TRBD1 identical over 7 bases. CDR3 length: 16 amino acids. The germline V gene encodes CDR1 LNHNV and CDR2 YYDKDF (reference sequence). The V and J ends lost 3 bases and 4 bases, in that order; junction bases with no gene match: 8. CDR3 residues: CATSRVQGQRNEKLFF. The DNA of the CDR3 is TGTGCCACCAGCAGGGTTCAGGGACAGCGTAATGAAAAACTGTTTTTT.

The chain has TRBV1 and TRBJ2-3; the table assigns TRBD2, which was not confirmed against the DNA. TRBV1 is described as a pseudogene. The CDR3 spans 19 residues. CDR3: CTSSQVAGGPSTRTDTQYF. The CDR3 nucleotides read TGCACCAGCAGCCAAGTAGCGGGAGGGCCCTCGACTCGCACAGATACGCAGTATTTT.